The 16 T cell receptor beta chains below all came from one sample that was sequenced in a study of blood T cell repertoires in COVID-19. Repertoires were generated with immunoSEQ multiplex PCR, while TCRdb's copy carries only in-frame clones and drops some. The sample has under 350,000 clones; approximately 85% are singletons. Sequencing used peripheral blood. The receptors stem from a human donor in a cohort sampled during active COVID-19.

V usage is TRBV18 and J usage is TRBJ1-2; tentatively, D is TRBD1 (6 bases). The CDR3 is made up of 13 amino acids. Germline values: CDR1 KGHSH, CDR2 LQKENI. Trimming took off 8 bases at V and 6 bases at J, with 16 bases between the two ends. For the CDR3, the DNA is TGTGCCAGCGGTAACAGGGATGGTAATGGCTACACCTTC. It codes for CASGNRDGNGYTF. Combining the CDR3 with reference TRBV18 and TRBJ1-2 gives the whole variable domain NAGVMQNPRHLVRRRGQEARLRCSPMKGHSHVYWYRQLPEEGLKFMVYLQKENIIDESGMPKERFSAEFPKEGPSILRIQQVVRGDSAAYFCASGNRDGNGYTFGSGTRLTVV.

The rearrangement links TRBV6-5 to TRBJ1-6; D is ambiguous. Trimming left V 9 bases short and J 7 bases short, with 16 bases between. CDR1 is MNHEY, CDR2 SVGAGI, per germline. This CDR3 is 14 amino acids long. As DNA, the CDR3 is TGTGCCAGTGTGGTTGTGGGCAGCAATTCACCCCTCCACTTT. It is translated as CASVVVGSNSPLHF.

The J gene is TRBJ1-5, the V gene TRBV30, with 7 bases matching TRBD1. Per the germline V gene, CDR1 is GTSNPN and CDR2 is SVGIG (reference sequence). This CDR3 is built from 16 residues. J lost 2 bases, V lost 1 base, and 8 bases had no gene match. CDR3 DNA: TGTGCCTGGAGTGCCCCGACAGGGAATGGCAATCAGCCCCAGCATTTT. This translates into CAWSAPTGNGNQPQHF.

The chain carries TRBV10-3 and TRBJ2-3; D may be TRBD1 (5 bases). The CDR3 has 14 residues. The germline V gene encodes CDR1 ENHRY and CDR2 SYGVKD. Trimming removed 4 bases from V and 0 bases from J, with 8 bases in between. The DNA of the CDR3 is TGTGCCATCAGTGGGGGCAGGAGCACAGATACGCAGTATTTT. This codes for CAISGGRSTDTQYF.

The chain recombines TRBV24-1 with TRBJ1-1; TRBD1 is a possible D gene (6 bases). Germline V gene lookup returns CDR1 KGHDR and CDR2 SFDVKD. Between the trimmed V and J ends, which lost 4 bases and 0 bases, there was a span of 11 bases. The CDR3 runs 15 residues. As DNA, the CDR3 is TGTGCCACCAGTGAAACAGGGAGAATGAACACTGAAGCTTTCTTT. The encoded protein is CATSETGRMNTEAFF.

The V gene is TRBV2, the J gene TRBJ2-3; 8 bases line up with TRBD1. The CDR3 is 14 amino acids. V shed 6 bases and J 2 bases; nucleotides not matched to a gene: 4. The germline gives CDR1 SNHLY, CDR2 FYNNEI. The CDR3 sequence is CASSSDRDTDTQYF. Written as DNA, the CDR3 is TGTGCCAGCAGCTCGGACAGGGACACAGATACGCAGTATTTT.

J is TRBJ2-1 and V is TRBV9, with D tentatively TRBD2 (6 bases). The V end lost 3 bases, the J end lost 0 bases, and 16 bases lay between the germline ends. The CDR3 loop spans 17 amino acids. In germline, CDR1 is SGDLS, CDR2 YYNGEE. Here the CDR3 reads CASSAGTLGSSYNEQFF. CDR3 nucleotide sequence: TGTGCCAGCAGCGCCGGGACTTTGGGTAGCTCCTACAATGAGCAGTTCTTC.

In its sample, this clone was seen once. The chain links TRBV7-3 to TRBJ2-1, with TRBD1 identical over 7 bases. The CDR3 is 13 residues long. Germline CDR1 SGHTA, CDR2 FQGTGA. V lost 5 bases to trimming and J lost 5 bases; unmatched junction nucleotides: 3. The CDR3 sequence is CASSPTGNNEQFF. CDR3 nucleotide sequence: TGTGCCAGCAGCCCGACAGGGAACAATGAGCAGTTCTTC. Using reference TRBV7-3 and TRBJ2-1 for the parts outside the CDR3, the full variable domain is GAGVSQTPSNKVTEKGKYVELRCDPISGHTALYWYRQSLGQGPEFLIYFQGTGAADDSGLPNDRFFAVRPEGSVSTLKIQRTERGDSAVYLCASSPTGNNEQFFGPGTRLTVL.

CDR3 sequence: CAWMADREGYTF. The CDR3 DNA sequence: TGTGCCTGGATGGCGGACAGGGAGGGCTACACCTTC. The chain is built from TRBV30 and TRBJ1-2, with 8 positions matching TRBD1. V gave up 4 bases and J gave up 8 bases; unmatched junction bases: 6. The CDR3 is 12 amino acids. Per the germline V gene, CDR1 is GTSNPN and CDR2 is SVGIG (reference sequence).

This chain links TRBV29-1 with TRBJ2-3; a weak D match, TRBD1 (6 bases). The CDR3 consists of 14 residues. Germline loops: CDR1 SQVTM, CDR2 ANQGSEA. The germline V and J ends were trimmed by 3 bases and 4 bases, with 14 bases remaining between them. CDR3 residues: CSVDLQGWADTQYF. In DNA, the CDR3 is TGCAGCGTTGATCTACAGGGATGGGCAGATACGCAGTATTTT.

CDR3 in DNA: TGTGCCAGCAGCGCGGGCCCAATCTATAGCAATCAGCCCCAGCATTTT. Translating gives CASSAGPIYSNQPQHF. The chain links TRBV5-8 to TRBJ1-5; D unresolved. This CDR3 has 16 amino acids. Germline V gives CDR1 SGHTS, CDR2 YDEGEE. V lost 4 bases to trimming and J lost 0 bases, with 14 bases between them.

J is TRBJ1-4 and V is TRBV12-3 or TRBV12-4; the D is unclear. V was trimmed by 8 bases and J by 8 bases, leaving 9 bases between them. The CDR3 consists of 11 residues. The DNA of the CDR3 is TGTGCCAGCGGACTCGGCGAAAAACTGTTTTTT. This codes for CASGLGEKLFF.

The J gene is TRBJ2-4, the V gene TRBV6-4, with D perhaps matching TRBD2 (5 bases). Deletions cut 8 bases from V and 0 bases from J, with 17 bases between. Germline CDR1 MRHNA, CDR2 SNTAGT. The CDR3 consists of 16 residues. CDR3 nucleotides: TGTGCCAGCCCGAGGGTTAGGGAGAGAGCCAAAAACATTCAGTACTTC. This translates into CASPRVRERAKNIQYF.

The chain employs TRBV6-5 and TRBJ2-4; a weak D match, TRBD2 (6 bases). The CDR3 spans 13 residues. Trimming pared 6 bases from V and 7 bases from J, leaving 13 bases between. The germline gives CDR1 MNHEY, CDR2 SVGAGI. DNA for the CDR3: TGTGCCAGCAGACCGACCCGGGGGAACATTCAGTACTTC. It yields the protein CASRPTRGNIQYF.

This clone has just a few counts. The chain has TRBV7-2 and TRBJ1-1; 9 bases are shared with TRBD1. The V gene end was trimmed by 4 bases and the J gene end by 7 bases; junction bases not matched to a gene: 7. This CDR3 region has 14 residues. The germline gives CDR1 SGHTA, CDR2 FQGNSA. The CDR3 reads CASSSRQGDNEAFF. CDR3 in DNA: TGTGCCAGCAGCTCCCGACAGGGGGATAATGAAGCTTTCTTT.

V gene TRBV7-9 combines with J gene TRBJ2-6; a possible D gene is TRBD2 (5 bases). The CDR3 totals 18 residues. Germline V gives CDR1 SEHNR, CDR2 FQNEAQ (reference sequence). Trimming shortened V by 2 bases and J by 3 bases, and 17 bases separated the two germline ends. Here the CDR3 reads CASSLNLRRAGGANVLTF. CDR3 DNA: TGTGCCAGCAGCTTAAATCTTAGGCGGGCCGGTGGGGCCAACGTCCTGACTTTC.